This note documents a single T cell receptor (beta chain) sequence. This specimen belongs to a study of cytomegalovirus exposure and HLA in healthy donors. The CDR3 totals 14 residues. Germline V gives CDR1 MNHNS, CDR2 SASEGT. The V gene lost 2 bases and the J gene lost 1 base, with 9 bases spanning the gap. In the PCR, 60 Vbeta and 13 Jbeta primers were used. Assay: immunoSEQ multiplex PCR; the TCRdb copy retains only in-frame clones and omits some. The sample carries under 170,000 clones, 79% recorded once. This receptor was identified in a man aged 45-65 years in good health and CMV-seropositive. The sample comprised PBMCs. The V and J genes are TRBV6-1 and TRBJ2-7; no definite D call. The CDR3 nucleotides are TGTGCCAGCAGTGAATCTGACGGGTCCTACGAGCAGTACTTC. Protein product: CASSESDGSYEQYF.